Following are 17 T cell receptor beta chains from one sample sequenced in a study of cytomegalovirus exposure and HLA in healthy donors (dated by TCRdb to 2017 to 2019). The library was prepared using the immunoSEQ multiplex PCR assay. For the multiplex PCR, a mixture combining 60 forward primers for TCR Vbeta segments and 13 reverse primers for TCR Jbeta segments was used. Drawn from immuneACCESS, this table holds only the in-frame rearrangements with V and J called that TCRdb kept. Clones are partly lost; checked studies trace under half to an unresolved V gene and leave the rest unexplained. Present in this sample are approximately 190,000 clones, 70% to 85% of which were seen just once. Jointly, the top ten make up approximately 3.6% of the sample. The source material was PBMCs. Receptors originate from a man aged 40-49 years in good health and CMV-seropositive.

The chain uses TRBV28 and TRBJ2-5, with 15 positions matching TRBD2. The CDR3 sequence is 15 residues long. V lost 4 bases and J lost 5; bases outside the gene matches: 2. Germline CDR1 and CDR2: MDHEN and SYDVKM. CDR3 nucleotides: TGTGCCAGCAGTTCGGGACTAGCGGGAGGTGAGACCCAGTACTTC. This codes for CASSSGLAGGETQYF.

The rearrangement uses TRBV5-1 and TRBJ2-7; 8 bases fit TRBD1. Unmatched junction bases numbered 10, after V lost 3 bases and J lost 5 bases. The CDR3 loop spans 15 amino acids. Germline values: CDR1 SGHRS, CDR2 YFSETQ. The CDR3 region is CASSSGETGADEQYF. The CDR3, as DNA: TGCGCCAGCAGCTCCGGGGAGACAGGGGCGGACGAGCAGTACTTC.

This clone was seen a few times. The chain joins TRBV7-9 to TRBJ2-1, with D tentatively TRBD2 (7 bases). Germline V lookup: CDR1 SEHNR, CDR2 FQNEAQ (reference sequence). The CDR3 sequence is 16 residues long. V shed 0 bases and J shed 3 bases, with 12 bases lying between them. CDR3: CASSLAGGGVYNEQFF. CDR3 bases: TGTGCCAGCAGCTTAGCGGGCGGGGGCGTCTACAATGAGCAGTTCTTC.

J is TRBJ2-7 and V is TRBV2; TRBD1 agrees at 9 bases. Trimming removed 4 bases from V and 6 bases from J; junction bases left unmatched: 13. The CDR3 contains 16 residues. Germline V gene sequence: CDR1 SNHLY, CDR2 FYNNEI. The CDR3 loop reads CASSGPGQGTVSEQYF. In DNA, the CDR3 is TGTGCCAGCAGTGGGCCGGGACAGGGCACGGTGAGCGAGCAGTACTTC.

CDR3 protein: CASSPGFQETQYF. In DNA, the CDR3 is TGTGCCAGCAGCCCCGGGTTCCAAGAGACCCAGTACTTC. This sequence joins TRBV25-1 and TRBJ2-5; D is uncertain. V lost 6 bases and J 1 base, leaving 9 bases between the germline ends. Germline V gene lookup returns CDR1 MGHDK and CDR2 SYGVNS. CDR3 length equals 13 residues.

CDR3 coding DNA: TGCGCCAGCAGCTCTCAGGTTACAGGGTTGAACACTGAAGCTTTCTTT. It specifies CASSSQVTGLNTEAFF. The chain couples TRBV5-1 to TRBJ1-1, with a weak D call TRBD1 (6 bases). The CDR3 runs 16 residues. From germline, CDR1 is SGHRS and CDR2 YFSETQ. Trimming took off 3 bases at V and 0 bases at J, with 15 bases between the two ends.

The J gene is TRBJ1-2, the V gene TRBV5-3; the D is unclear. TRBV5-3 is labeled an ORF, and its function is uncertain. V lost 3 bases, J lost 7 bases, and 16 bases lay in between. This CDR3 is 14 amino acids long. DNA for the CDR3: TGTGCCAGAAGCTCCGCCGGGGAGGCCCCTGGCTACACCTTC. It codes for CARSSAGEAPGYTF.

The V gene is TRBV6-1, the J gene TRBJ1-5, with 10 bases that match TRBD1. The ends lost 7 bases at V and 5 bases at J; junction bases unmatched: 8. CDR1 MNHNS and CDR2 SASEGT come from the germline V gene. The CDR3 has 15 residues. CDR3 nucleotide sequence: TGTGCCAGCATATTAATCGGGACAGGGGATCAGCCCCAGCATTTT. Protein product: CASILIGTGDQPQHF.

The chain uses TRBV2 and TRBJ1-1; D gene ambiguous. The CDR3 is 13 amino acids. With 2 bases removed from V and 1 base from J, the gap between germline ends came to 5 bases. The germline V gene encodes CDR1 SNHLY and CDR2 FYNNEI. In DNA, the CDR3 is TGTGCCAGCAGTGAAAGAGGGAACACTGAAGCTTTCTTT. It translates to CASSERGNTEAFF.

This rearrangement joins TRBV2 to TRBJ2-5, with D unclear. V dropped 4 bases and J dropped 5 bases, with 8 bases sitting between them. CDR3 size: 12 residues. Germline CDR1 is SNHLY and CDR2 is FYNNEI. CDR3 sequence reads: CASSGSRETQYF. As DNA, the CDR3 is TGTGCCAGCAGTGGGTCACGGGAGACCCAGTACTTC.

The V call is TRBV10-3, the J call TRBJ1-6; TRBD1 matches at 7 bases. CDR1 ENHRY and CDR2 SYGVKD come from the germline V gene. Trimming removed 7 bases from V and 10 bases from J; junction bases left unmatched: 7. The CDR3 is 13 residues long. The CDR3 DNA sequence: TGTGCCATCACCGACAGGGAGGACTCACCCCTCCACTTT. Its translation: CAITDREDSPLHF.

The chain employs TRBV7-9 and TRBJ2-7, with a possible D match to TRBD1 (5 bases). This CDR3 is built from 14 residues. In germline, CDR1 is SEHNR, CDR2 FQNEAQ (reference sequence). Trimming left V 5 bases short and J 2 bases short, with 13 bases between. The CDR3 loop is CASSETAWPYEQYF. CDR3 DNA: TGTGCCAGCAGCGAGACAGCTTGGCCCTACGAGCAGTACTTC.

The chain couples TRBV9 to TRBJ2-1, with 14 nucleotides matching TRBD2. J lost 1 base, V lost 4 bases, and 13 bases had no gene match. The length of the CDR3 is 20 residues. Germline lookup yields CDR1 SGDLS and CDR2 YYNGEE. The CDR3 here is CASSSPSGTSGGLSYNEQFF. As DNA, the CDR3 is TGTGCCAGCAGCTCCCCATCCGGGACTAGCGGGGGCCTATCCTACAATGAGCAGTTCTTC.

The CDR3 DNA follows: TGTGCCAGCAGTTTTGGGGGAGGCGAGCAGTACTTC. It yields the protein CASSFGGGEQYF. The chain uses TRBV28 and TRBJ2-7, with a tentative D call TRBD2 (6 bases). The V end lost 3 bases, the J end lost 6 bases, and 9 bases lay between the germline ends. CDR1 and CDR2 (germline): MDHEN, SYDVKM. The CDR3 loop spans 12 amino acids.

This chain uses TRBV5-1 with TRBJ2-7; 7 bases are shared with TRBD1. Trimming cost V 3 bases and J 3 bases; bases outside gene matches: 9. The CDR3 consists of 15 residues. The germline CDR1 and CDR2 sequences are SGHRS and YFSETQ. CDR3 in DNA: TGCGCCAGCAGCTGGCAAGGGACAGAGTTCTACGAGCAGTACTTC. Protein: CASSWQGTEFYEQYF.

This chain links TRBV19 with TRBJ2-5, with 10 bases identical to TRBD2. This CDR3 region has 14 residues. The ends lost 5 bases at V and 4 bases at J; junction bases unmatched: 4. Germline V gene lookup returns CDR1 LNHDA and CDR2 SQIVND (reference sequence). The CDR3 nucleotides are TGTGCCAGTAGTTCTAGCGGGAGCGTAGAGACCCAGTACTTC. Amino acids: CASSSSGSVETQYF. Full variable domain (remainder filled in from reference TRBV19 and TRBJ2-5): DGGITQSPKYLFRKEGQNVTLSCEQNLNHDAMYWYRQDPGQGLRLIYYSQIVNDFQKGDIAEGYSVSREKKESFPLTVTSAQKNPTAFYLCASSSSGSVETQYFGPGTRLLVL.

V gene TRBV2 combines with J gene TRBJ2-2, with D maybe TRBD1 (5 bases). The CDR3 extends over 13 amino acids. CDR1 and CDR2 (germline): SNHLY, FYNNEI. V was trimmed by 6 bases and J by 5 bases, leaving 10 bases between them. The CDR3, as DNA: TGTGCCAGCAGGTTTACAGGTACCGGGGAGCTGTTTTTT. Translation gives CASRFTGTGELFF.